These T cell receptor beta chains were read from a single sample in a study of blood T cell repertoires in COVID-19. The assay was immunoSEQ multiplex PCR, and TCRdb's table has in-frame clones only and misses some. The repertoire has some 370,000 clones, nearly 90% of them found once; the top ten carry around 7%. The specimen sequenced was peripheral blood. Receptors originate from a young man with active or convalescent COVID-19. The CDR3 runs from the conserved cysteine through the conserved F or W. A D gene is named only where the DNA matches it firmly. Clone size is stated in some rows and not others, as once, few, many or a class when expanded.

clone_size	v_call	cdr3_length	d_call	j_call	cdr3_nt	cdr3_aa
NA	TRBV6-6	14	NA	TRBJ1-5	TGTGCCAGCAGGACAGAATATAGCAATCAGCCCCAGCATTTT	CASRTEYSNQPQHF
once	TRBV7-8	15	TRBD1	TRBJ1-4	TGTGCCAGCAGCTTAGGCCCGGGGACAGAAGAAAAACTGTTTTTT	CASSLGPGTEEKLFF
once	TRBV6-5	16	NA	TRBJ2-1	TGTGCCAGCAGTTACTCCAGGGTCCCAACCTACAATGAGCAGTTCTTC	CASSYSRVPTYNEQFF
NA	TRBV10-3	14	NA	TRBJ2-1	TGTGCCATCAGTGAGTCAGGGGATTACAATGAGCAGTTCTTC	CAISESGDYNEQFF
few	TRBV7-9	15	TRBD1	TRBJ2-7	TGTGCCAGCAGCCCTGGAAAAATAGGGGGCCAAGAGCAGTACTTC	CASSPGKIGGQEQYF
once	TRBV3-1/TRBV3-2	15	NA	TRBJ2-2	TGTGCCAGTATGAACACAGGGTATATCGCCGGGGAGCTGTTTTTT	CASMNTGYIAGELFF
few	TRBV28	16	TRBD2	TRBJ2-7	TGTGCCAGCAGTTCCTTCAGCACTAGCGGGAGGGACGAGCAGTACTTC	CASSSFSTSGRDEQYF
NA	TRBV29-1	13	TRBD1	TRBJ1-1	TGCAGCGGAACGGACAGGTTGAACACTGAAGCTTTCTTT	CSGTDRLNTEAFF
few	TRBV6-6	17	NA	TRBJ1-3	TGTGCCAGCAGTCCAGGACATCTCCCGCGCTCTGGAAACACCATATATTTT	CASSPGHLPRSGNTIYF
NA	TRBV7-9	18	TRBD1	TRBJ1-2	TGTGCCAGCAGCCTATACACCGGGACAGGGTGGTCGAACTATGGCTACACCTTC	CASSLYTGTGWSNYGYTF